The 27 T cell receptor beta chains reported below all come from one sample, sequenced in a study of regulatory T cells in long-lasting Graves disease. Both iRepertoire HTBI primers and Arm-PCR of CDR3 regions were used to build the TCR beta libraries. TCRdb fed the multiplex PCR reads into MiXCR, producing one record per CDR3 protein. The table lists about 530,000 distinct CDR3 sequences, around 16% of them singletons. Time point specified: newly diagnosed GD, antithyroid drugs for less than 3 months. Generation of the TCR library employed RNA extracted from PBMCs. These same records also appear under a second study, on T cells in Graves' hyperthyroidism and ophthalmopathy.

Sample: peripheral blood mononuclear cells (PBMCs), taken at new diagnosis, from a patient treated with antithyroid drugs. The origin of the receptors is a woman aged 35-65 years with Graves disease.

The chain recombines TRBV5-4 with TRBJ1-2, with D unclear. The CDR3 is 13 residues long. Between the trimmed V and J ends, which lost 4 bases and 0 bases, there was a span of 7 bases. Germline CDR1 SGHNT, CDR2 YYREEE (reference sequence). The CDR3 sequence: CASSRPTNYGYTF. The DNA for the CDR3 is TGTGCCAGCAGCAGACCGACTAACTATGGCTACACCTTC.

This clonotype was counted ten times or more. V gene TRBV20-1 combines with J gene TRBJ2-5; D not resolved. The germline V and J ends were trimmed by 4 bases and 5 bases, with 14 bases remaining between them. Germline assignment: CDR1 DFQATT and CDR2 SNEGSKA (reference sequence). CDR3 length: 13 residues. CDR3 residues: CSAIYDEPETQYF. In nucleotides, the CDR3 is TGCAGTGCTATTTACGACGAGCCGGAGACCCAGTACTTC.

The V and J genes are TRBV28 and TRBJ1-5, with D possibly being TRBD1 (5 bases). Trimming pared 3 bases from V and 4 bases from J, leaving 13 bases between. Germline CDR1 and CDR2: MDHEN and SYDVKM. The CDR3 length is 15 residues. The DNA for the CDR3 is TGTGCCAGCAGTTTGGAGGGGCCCAGGAATCAGCCCCAGCATTTT. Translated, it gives CASSLEGPRNQPQHF.

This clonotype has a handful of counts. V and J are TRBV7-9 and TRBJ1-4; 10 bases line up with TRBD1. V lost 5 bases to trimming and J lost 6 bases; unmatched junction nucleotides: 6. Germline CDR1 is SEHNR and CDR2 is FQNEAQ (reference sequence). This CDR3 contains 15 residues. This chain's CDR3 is CASSPGQGGDEKLFF. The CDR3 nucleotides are TGTGCCAGCAGCCCCGGACAGGGGGGGGATGAAAAACTGTTTTTT.

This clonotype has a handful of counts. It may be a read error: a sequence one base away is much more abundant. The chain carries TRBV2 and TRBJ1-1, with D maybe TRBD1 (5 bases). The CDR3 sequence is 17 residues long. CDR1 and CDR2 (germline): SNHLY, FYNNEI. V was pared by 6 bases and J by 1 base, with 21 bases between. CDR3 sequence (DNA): TGTGCCAGCAGGGCACAAACCGGGACCCCCACGAACACTGAAGCTTTCTTT. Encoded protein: CASRAQTGTPTNTEAFF.

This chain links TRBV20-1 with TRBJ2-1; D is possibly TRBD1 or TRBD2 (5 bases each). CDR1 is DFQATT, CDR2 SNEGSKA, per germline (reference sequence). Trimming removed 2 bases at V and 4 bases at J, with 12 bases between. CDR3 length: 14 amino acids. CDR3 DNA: TGCAGTGCTAGAAGGGGCTCGGGGTACAATGAGCAGTTCTTC. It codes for CSARRGSGYNEQFF.

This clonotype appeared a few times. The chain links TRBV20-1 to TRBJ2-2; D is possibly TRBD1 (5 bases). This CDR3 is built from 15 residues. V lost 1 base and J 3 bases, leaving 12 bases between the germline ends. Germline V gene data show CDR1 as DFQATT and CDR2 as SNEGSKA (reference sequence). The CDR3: CSARVGVRDTGELFF. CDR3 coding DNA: TGCAGTGCTAGAGTAGGGGTCCGGGACACCGGGGAGCTGTTTTTT.

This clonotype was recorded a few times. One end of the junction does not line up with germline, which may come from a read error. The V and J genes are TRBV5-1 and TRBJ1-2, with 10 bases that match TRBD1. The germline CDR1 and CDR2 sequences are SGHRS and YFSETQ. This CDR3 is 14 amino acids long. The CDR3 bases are TGTGCCAGCAGCTTGGTCGGGACAGGGGATGGCTACACCTTC. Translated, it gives CASSLVGTGDGYTF.

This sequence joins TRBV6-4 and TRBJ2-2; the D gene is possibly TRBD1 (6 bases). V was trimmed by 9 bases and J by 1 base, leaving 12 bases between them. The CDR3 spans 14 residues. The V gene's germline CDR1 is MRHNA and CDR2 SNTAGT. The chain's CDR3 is CARWGTKNTGELFF. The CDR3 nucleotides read TGTGCCAGATGGGGGACAAAGAACACCGGGGAGCTGTTTTTT.

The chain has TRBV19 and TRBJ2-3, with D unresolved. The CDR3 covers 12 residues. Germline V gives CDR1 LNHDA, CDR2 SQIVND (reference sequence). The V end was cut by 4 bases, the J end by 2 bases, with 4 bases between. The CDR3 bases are TGTGCCAGTAGTAGGGCCACAGATACGCAGTATTTT. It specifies CASSRATDTQYF. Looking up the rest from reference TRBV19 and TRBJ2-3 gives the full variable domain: DGGITQSPKYLFRKEGQNVTLSCEQNLNHDAMYWYRQDPGQGLRLIYYSQIVNDFQKGDIAEGYSVSREKKESFPLTVTSAQKNPTAFYLCASSRATDTQYFGPGTRLTVL.

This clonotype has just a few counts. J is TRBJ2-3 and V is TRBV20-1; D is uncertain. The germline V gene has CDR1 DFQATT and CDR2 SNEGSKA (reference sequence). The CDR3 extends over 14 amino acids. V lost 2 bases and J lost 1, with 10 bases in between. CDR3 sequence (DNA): TGCAGTGCTAGAAATCCCCTCGGCACAGATACGCAGTATTTT. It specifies CSARNPLGTDTQYF.

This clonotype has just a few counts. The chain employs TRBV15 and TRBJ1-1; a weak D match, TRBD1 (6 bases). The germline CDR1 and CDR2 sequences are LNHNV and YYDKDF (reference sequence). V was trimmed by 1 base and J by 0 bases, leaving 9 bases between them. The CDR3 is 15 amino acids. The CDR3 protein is CATSRGGAMNTEAFF. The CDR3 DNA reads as TGTGCCACCAGCAGAGGGGGGGCAATGAACACTGAAGCTTTCTTT.

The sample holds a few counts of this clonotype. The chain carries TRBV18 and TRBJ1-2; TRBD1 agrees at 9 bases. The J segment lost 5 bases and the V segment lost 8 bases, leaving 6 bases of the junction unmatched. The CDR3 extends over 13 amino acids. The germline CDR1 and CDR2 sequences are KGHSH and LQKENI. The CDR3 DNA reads TGTGCCAGCGGGACAGGGATTGGGTATGGCTACACCTTC. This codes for CASGTGIGYGYTF.

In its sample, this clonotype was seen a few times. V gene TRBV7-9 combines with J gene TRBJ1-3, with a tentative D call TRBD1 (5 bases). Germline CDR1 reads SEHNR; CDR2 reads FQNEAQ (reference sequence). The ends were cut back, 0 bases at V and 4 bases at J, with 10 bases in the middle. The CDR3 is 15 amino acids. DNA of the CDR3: TGTGCCAGCAGCTTAGCGTTCGGGGCAGGAAACACCATATATTTT. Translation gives CASSLAFGAGNTIYF.

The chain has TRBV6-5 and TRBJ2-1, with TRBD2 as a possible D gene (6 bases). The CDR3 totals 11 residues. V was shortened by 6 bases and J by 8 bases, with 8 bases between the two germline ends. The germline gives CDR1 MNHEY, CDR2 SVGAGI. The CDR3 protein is CASRLAYEQFF. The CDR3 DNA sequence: TGTGCCAGCAGACTAGCCTATGAGCAGTTCTTC.

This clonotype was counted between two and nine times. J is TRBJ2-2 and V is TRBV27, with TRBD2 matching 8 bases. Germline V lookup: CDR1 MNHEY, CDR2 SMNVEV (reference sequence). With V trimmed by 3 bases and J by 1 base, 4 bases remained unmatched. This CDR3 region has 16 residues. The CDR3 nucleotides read TGTGCCAGCAGTTTGCTAGCGGGCATGAACACCGGGGAGCTGTTTTTT. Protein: CASSLLAGMNTGELFF.

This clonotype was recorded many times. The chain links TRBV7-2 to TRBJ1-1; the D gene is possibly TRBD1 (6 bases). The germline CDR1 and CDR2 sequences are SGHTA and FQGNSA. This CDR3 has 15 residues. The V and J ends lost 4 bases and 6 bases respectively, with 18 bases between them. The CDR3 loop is CASSSPRWDKAEAFF. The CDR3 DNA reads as TGTGCCAGCAGCTCACCCCGGTGGGACAAGGCTGAAGCTTTCTTT.

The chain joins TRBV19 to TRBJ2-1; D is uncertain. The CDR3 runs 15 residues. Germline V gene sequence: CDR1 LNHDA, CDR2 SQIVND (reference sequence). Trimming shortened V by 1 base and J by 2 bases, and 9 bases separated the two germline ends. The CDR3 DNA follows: TGTGCCAGTAGTATAGGGCCAGGAACCTACAATGAGCAGTTCTTC. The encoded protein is CASSIGPGTYNEQFF.

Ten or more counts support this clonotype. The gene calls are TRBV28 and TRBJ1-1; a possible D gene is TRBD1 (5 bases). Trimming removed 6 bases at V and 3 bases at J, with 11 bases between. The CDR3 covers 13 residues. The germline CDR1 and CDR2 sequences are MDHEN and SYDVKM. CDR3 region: CASRRGADTEAFF. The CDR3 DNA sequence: TGTGCCAGCAGACGAGGGGCGGACACTGAAGCTTTCTTT.

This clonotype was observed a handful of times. CDR3 protein: CASSLVGHPFHSNQPQHF. As DNA, the CDR3 is TGTGCCAGCAGCTTAGTCGGGCACCCATTTCATAGCAATCAGCCCCAGCATTTT. The chain combines TRBV7-9 with TRBJ1-5; no clear D gene. V shed 1 base and J shed 0 bases, with 16 bases lying between them. Germline V gives CDR1 SEHNR, CDR2 FQNEAQ (reference sequence). The CDR3 spans 18 residues.

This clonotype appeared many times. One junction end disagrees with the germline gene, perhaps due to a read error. The CDR3 loop is CASSRDNSYEQYF. CDR3 DNA: TGTGCCAGCAGCCGGGACAACTCCTACGAGCAGTACTTC. The chain couples TRBV5-1 to TRBJ2-7, with a tentative D call TRBD1 (6 bases). This CDR3 is 13 amino acids long. Germline CDR1 SGHRS, CDR2 YFSETQ.

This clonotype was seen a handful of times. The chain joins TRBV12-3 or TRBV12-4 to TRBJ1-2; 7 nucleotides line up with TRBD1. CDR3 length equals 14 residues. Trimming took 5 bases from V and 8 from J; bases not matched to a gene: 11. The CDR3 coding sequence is TGTGCCAGCAGTCCCCCGGGACAGTTGAGAGGCTACACCTTC. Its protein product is CASSPPGQLRGYTF.

CDR3 bases: TGCGCCAGCAGCCAATTGGTTAGGGTCCACAAGAACACTGAAGCTTTCTTT. Amino acids: CASSQLVRVHKNTEAFF. The chain couples TRBV4-1 to TRBJ1-1; no clear D gene. The CDR3 extends over 17 amino acids. Deletions cut 2 bases from V and 1 base from J, with 17 bases between. CDR1 MGHRA and CDR2 YSYEKL come from the germline V gene.

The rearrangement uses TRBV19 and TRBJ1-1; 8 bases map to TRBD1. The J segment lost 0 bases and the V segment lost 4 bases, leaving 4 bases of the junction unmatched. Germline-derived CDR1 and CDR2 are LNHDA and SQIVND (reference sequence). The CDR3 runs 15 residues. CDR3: CASSTTGGMNTEAFF. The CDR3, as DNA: TGTGCCAGTAGTACCACAGGGGGGATGAACACTGAAGCTTTCTTT.

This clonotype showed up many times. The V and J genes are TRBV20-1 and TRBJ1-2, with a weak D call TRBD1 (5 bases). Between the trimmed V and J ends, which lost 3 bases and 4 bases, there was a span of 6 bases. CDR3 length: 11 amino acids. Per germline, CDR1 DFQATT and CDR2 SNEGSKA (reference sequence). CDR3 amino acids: CSASGGYGYTF. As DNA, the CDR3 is TGCAGTGCTAGCGGGGGCTATGGCTACACCTTC.

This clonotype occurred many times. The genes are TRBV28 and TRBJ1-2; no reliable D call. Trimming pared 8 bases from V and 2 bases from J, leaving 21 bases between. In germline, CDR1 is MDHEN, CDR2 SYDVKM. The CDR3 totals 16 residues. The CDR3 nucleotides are TGTGCCAGCGACAACCCCCCCCCCCGGGCAAACTATGGCTACACCTTC. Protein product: CASDNPPPRANYGYTF.

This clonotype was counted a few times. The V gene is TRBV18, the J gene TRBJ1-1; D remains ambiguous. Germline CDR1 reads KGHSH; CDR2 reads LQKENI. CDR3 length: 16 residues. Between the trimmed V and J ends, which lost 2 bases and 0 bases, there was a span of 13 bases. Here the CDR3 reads CASSPNAGSLNTEAFF. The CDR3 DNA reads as TGTGCCAGCTCACCAAATGCAGGCAGCCTGAACACTGAAGCTTTCTTT.